The T cell receptor (beta chain) described here comes from a study of control samples from healthy donors and cancer patients. The CDR3 spans 15 residues. V lost 5 bases, J lost 4 bases, and 17 bases lay in between. In germline, CDR1 is KGHSH, CDR2 LQKENI. Sequenced by immunoSEQ multiplex PCR; TCRdb stores in-frame clones only, minus some. The profile shows about 58,000 clones, around 87% of them singletons. This rearrangement joins TRBV18 to TRBJ1-2, with a weak D call TRBD1 (6 bases). Sequenced input: PBMCs. The clonotype originates from an older woman with lung cancer. CDR3 sequence reads: CASSVQGARPYGYTF. The CDR3 DNA reads as TGTGCCAGCTCAGTACAGGGTGCCCGGCCCTATGGCTACACCTTC.